This paragraph covers one T cell receptor (beta chain) sequence. Its antigen is not known. CDR1 is MNHEY, CDR2 SVGAGI, per germline. Deletions cut 0 bases from V and 3 bases from J, with 12 bases between. CDR3 length: 15 amino acids. The data originate from a study of OX40 agonist ivuxolimab in advanced cancers. General study findings and limits: Also present in some nonresponders was a low level of normalized T-cell clonal expansion.

TCRdb's copy holds only in-frame clones and misses some; the assay was immunoSEQ multiplex PCR. The data show around 79,000 clones, about nine tenths seen once. Sequenced material: CD4+ or CD8+ T cells sorted from blood, taken in a trial of the OX40 agonist ivuxolimab. The clonotype originates from an adult with an advanced solid tumor such as melanoma, head and neck, liver or kidney cancer. The chain is built from TRBV6-5 and TRBJ2-7; a weak D match, TRBD1 (5 bases). The CDR3 nucleotides are TGTGCCAGCAGTTACTCTGATAAGGGGATCTACGAGCAGTACTTC. This sequence encodes CASSYSDKGIYEQYF.